This entry describes one T cell receptor beta chain. The data are from a study of blood T cell repertoires in COVID-19. Across the study: The origin of the acute and convalescent COVID-19 samples was the United States, Italy and Spain. Nucleic acid was either cDNA or gDNA, and it came from T cells, B-cell-depleted T cells, or PBMCs.

Study processing details: Researchers report that nucleated cell counts were estimated from reference gene primer amplification. Clones were sequenced by immunoSEQ multiplex PCR, and TCRdb holds only the in-frame ones, with some missing. That table supplies the V and J calls and clone size; D and trimming were determined from the DNA. Of about 210,000 clones in the sample, roughly 90% were seen once. CDR1 and CDR2 from the germline V gene are SGHVS and FNYEAQ. This CDR3 comprises 15 residues. Trimming stripped 2 bases from V and 4 bases from J, with 15 bases between. The source of this sequence is a man between 65 and 79 years old with acute or convalescent COVID-19. Sequencing used peripheral blood. This chain links TRBV7-6 with TRBJ2-7; D is ambiguous. The CDR3 is CASSLSPQFTYEQYF. The CDR3 region has the DNA TGTGCCAGCAGCTTATCACCTCAATTCACATACGAGCAGTACTTC.